This TCR beta chain was retrieved from a study of T cell responses to AZD1222 COVID-19 vaccine. General study points: Baseline serostatus was positive in only a handful of AZD1222 recipients.

As concerns this clone: Its matching antigen is unknown.

The table came from immunoSEQ multiplex PCR; TCRdb's copy has only in-frame clones and leaves some out. In the table there are 87,000 or so clones, 70% to 90% of which are singletons. The sequences come from peripheral blood, collected on day 0 of AZD1222 vaccination. The clonotype was recovered from an adult in good health.

CDR3 DNA: TGTGCCAGCAGCTTGGTCAGAGGGTTCTTGAACACTGAAGCTTTCTTT. Translating it yields CASSLVRGFLNTEAFF. The chain joins TRBV5-6 to TRBJ1-1; D unclear. V gave up 0 bases and J gave up 0 bases, with 12 bases separating them. The CDR3 has 16 residues. The germline V gene encodes CDR1 SGHDT and CDR2 YYEEEE.